The 13 T cell receptor beta chains presented below share a single source sample, sequenced in a study of cytomegalovirus exposure and HLA in healthy donors. The PCR contained 60 Vbeta and 13 Jbeta primers. Clones were sequenced by immunoSEQ multiplex PCR, and TCRdb holds only the in-frame ones, with some missing. The sample has more than 85,000 clones; around 78% are singletons. The sample taken for sequencing was PBMCs. These receptors were taken from a man aged 35 to 55 in good health and CMV-seronegative.

The V call is TRBV9, the J call TRBJ2-5; 7 nucleotides match TRBD1. With V trimmed by 4 bases and J by 3 bases, 6 bases remained unmatched. Germline CDR1 is SGDLS and CDR2 is YYNGEE. This CDR3 comprises 14 residues. The DNA of the CDR3 is TGTGCCAGCAGCCCCCTGGGACAGAAAGAGACCCAGTACTTC. Translated, it gives CASSPLGQKETQYF.

The gene calls are TRBV30 and TRBJ2-5; 9 nucleotides line up with TRBD1. Germline CDR1 is GTSNPN and CDR2 is SVGIG (reference sequence). With 0 bases clipped from V and 7 bases from J, the junction kept 6 bases outside the gene matches. The CDR3 is 14 amino acids. As DNA, the CDR3 is TGTGCCTGGAGTGTATCGGGGACAGGGTTGACCCAGTACTTC. Translating it yields CAWSVSGTGLTQYF.

The chain recombines TRBV18 with TRBJ2-3, with D tentatively TRBD2 (7 bases). The CDR3 covers 15 residues. Germline CDR1 reads KGHSH; CDR2 reads LQKENI. V shed 0 bases and J shed 4 bases, with 11 bases lying between them. The CDR3 coding sequence is TGTGCCAGCTCACCACCGAGGGGGGGTGCAGATACGCAGTATTTT. It encodes CASSPPRGGADTQYF. The whole variable domain, remainder taken from reference TRBV18 and TRBJ2-3, is NAGVMQNPRHLVRRRGQEARLRCSPMKGHSHVYWYRQLPEEGLKFMVYLQKENIIDESGMPKERFSAEFPKEGPSILRIQQVVRGDSAAYFCASSPPRGGADTQYFGPGTRLTVL.

This rearrangement joins TRBV29-1 to TRBJ1-1; no definite D call. V lost 2 bases to trimming and J lost 5 bases, with 9 bases between them. Germline CDR1 and CDR2: SQVTM and ANQGSEA. CDR3 length: 12 amino acids. Here the CDR3 DNA reads TGCAGCGTTGAAATCCCCGGGACTGAAGCTTTCTTT. Amino acids: CSVEIPGTEAFF.

This clone was detected once. The chain is built from TRBV29-1 and TRBJ1-1, with TRBD1 matching over 7 bases. Germline CDR1 reads SQVTM; CDR2 reads ANQGSEA. The CDR3 sequence is 16 residues long. The CDR3 region has the DNA TGCAGAAGGGGACACCCAGGGGGTTTAGTGAACACTGAAGCTTTCTTT. Amino acid sequence: CRRGHPGGLVNTEAFF. Based on the CDR3 plus reference TRBV29-1 and TRBJ1-1, the full variable domain is SAVISQKPSRDICQRGTSLTIQCQVDSQVTMMFWYRQQPGQSLTLIATANQGSEATYESGFVIDKFPISRPNLTFSTLTVSNMSPEDSSIYLCRRGHPGGLVNTEAFFGQGTRLTVV.

This clone came up a few times. The chain recombines TRBV7-8 with TRBJ1-2, with D maybe TRBD1 (6 bases). Trimming took 5 bases from V and 7 from J, leaving 11 bases between them. The CDR3 runs 12 residues. CDR1 is SGHVS and CDR2 is FQNEAQ in the germline V gene. CDR3 bases: TGTGCCAGCAGCCCTATCAGGGGTGGCTACACCTTC. It translates to CASSPIRGGYTF.

V gene TRBV13 combines with J gene TRBJ2-7; 8 bases are a match to TRBD1. CDR3 size: 21 residues. The V segment lost 4 bases and the J segment 0 bases; nucleotides outside the gene matches: 23. Germline V lookup: CDR1 PRHDT, CDR2 FYEKMQ (reference sequence). The chain's CDR3 is CASSSRDRGTGVKESSYEQYF. The CDR3 DNA is TGTGCCAGCAGCTCACGAGATCGAGGGACAGGTGTTAAGGAGAGCTCCTACGAGCAGTACTTC.

This clone was counted a few times. The chain links TRBV7-3 to TRBJ2-2; 11 bases align to TRBD2. There are 19 residues in the CDR3. Losses at the gene ends were 1 base for V and 0 bases for J; bases not matched to a gene: 7. Germline CDR1 and CDR2: SGHTA and FQGTGA. For the CDR3, the DNA is TGTGCCAGCAGCTTAATTCGCCTAGCGGGGGGAACGAACACCGGGGAGCTGTTTTTT. It translates to CASSLIRLAGGTNTGELFF.

The J gene is TRBJ2-5, the V gene TRBV4-1, with D possibly being TRBD1 (8 bases). CDR1 and CDR2 from the germline V gene are MGHRA and YSYEKL. The length of the CDR3 is 20 residues. Trimming left V 1 base short and J 4 bases short, with 28 bases between. The CDR3 DNA reads as TGCGCCAGCAGCCAAGTTCGAACAGGGGGGGCTATTCGATCGGGAGAGACCCAGTACTTC. Residues: CASSQVRTGGAIRSGETQYF.

The chain is built from TRBV27 and TRBJ1-3, with TRBD1 as a possible D gene (5 bases). Germline CDR1 MNHEY, CDR2 SMNVEV (reference sequence). The CDR3 consists of 15 residues. The germline V and J ends were trimmed by 6 bases and 4 bases, with 16 bases remaining between them. In DNA form, the CDR3 reads TGTGCCAGCAGATTTTCAGGGTTTGGGGGAAACACCATATATTTT. This codes for CASRFSGFGGNTIYF.

The J gene is TRBJ1-1, the V gene TRBV5-1; D might be TRBD1 (6 bases). In germline, CDR1 is SGHRS, CDR2 YFSETQ. Trimming stripped 3 bases from V and 0 bases from J, with 12 bases between. The CDR3 loop spans 15 amino acids. CDR3 amino acids: CASSSSGHLNTEAFF. Written as DNA, the CDR3 is TGCGCCAGCAGCTCCTCGGGACATTTGAACACTGAAGCTTTCTTT.

The chain carries TRBV7-2 and TRBJ1-6, with 7 bases aligning to TRBD1. CDR3 length: 14 residues. Germline-derived CDR1 and CDR2 are SGHTA and FQGNSA. J lost 6 bases, V lost 3 bases, and 2 bases had no gene match. CDR3 coding DNA: TGTGCCAGCAGCTTGGGACAGTTTAATTCACCCCTCCACTTT. It yields the protein CASSLGQFNSPLHF. Full variable domain (outside the CDR3, taken from reference TRBV7-2 and TRBJ1-6): GAGVSQSPSNKVTEKGKDVELRCDPISGHTALYWYRQSLGQGLEFLIYFQGNSAPDKSGLPSDRFSAERTGGSVSTLTIQRTQQEDSAVYLCASSLGQFNSPLHFGNGTRLTVT.

V is TRBV18 and J is TRBJ2-7; no firm D call. The CDR3 extends over 13 amino acids. The germline CDR1 and CDR2 sequences are KGHSH and LQKENI. V was cut by 4 bases and J by 2 bases, with 9 bases left in between. In DNA form, the CDR3 reads TGTGCCAGCTCACTTACCAGAACCTACGAGCAGTACTTC. Translation: CASSLTRTYEQYF.